The clone carrying this TCR beta chain was observed a single time. The data were obtained in a study of blood T cells in healthy people across ages. Germline V gene lookup returns CDR1 SGHTA and CDR2 FQGNSA. V was pared by 5 bases and J by 1 base, with 9 bases of the junction left unmatched. The CDR3 is 16 residues long. Sample-barcoded 5' priming and a J-beta primer mix drove a second PCR of roughly 7 to 11 cycles. One entry per CDR3 protein results from TCRdb running MiXCR on the 5' RACE reads. Of 800,000 or so distinct CDR3 sequences in the sample, around 25% were seen once. These data were also reused for a study on T cells of mothers and their children.

The chain employs TRBV7-2 and TRBJ1-1; 8 nucleotides agree with TRBD1. Sequencing was performed on blood. This receptor was taken from a boy between 10 and 17 years old in good health. For the CDR3, the DNA is TGTGCCAGCAGCATCCGACAGGGGCGCGAGAACACTGAAGCTTTCTTT. Translating it yields CASSIRQGRENTEAFF.